The rows below give T cell receptor beta chains drawn from one sample of a study of human T cells and chemical hapten exposure. One entry per CDR3 protein, called by TCRdb with MiXCR from the RACE reads. The sample consists of fewer than 150,000 distinct CDR3 sequences, approximately 12% of them appearing once. The sample was whole blood, taken in connection with sensitization to the hapten diphenylcyclopropenone (DPC). These receptor sequences come from a woman between 18 and 30 years old with alopecia areata. Some clones in this sample may be carry-over from other donors' samples. Both conserved end residues are part of each CDR3. The order of the fields is V gene, J gene, D gene, clone size, CDR3 DNA, CDR3 protein. The D gene is left open where the match is weak. Clone sizes are given selectively: once, few, many, or a class where the clone is expanded.

v_call: TRBV29-1
j_call: TRBJ2-1
d_call: TRBD2
clone_size: few
cdr3_nt: TGCAGCGTGGTACTAGCGGGGGGCGTTAATGAGCAGTTCTTC
cdr3_aa: CSVVLAGGVNEQFF

v_call: TRBV2
j_call: TRBJ2-5
d_call: NA
clone_size: few
cdr3_nt: TGTGCCAGCGGTTTAGTGCTTCAAGAGACCCAGTACTTC
cdr3_aa: CASGLVLQETQYF

v_call: TRBV7-2
j_call: TRBJ2-3
d_call: NA
clone_size: NA
cdr3_nt: TGTGCCAGCAGCTTAGACGCAGGCCGCACAGATACGCAGTATTTT
cdr3_aa: CASSLDAGRTDTQYF

v_call: TRBV6-1
j_call: TRBJ1-6
d_call: NA
clone_size: many
cdr3_nt: TGTGCCAGCAGTGATAACAGGAATTCACCCCTCCACTTT
cdr3_aa: CASSDNRNSPLHF

v_call: TRBV14
j_call: TRBJ2-6
d_call: NA
clone_size: NA
cdr3_nt: TGTGCCAGCAGCCAATTCGCTTGGGGGGCCAACGTCCTGACTTTC
cdr3_aa: CASSQFAWGANVLTF

v_call: TRBV2
j_call: TRBJ1-1
d_call: TRBD1
clone_size: NA
cdr3_nt: TGTGCCAGCAGAGGAACAGGGGGTAGCACTGAAGCTTTCTTT
cdr3_aa: CASRGTGGSTEAFF

v_call: TRBV5-5
j_call: TRBJ2-4
d_call: NA
clone_size: NA
cdr3_nt: TGTGCCAGCAGCTTGGCTTTTGGGTGGGGGTCTCTACAAAACATTCAGTACTTC
cdr3_aa: CASSLAFGWGSLQNIQYF

v_call: TRBV4-3
j_call: TRBJ1-3
d_call: NA
clone_size: NA
cdr3_nt: TGCGCCAGCAGCCAAGGGAACAGAGACTCTGGAAACACCATATATTTT
cdr3_aa: CASSQGNRDSGNTIYF

v_call: TRBV9
j_call: TRBJ2-3
d_call: NA
clone_size: few
cdr3_nt: TGTGCCAGCAGCGTAGGTTATGGGCTGAGCACAGATACGCAGTATTTT
cdr3_aa: CASSVGYGLSTDTQYF

v_call: TRBV6-1
j_call: TRBJ2-6
d_call: NA
clone_size: NA
cdr3_nt: TGTGCCAGCAGTCCCTACAGGCCAGACTCTGGGGCCAACGTCCTGACTTTC
cdr3_aa: CASSPYRPDSGANVLTF

v_call: TRBV2
j_call: TRBJ1-2
d_call: NA
clone_size: few
cdr3_nt: TGTGCCAGCAGTGGAGCTAACTATGGCTACACCTTC
cdr3_aa: CASSGANYGYTF

v_call: TRBV20-1
j_call: TRBJ2-2
d_call: NA
clone_size: NA
cdr3_nt: TGCAGTGCTAGAGAGCCGAGCGGGGAGCTGTTTTTT
cdr3_aa: CSAREPSGELFF

v_call: TRBV29-1
j_call: TRBJ2-2
d_call: NA
clone_size: few
cdr3_nt: TGCAGCGTAGAACAGGGTTACACCGGGGAGCTGTTTTTT
cdr3_aa: CSVEQGYTGELFF

v_call: TRBV6-2/TRBV6-3
j_call: TRBJ2-3
d_call: TRBD2
clone_size: few
cdr3_nt: TGTGCCAGCAGTTACTCGACTAGCGGGGCAGATACGCAGTATTTT
cdr3_aa: CASSYSTSGADTQYF

v_call: TRBV7-9
j_call: TRBJ1-5
d_call: TRBD1
clone_size: few
cdr3_nt: TGTGCCAGCAGTTCCGGGACAGGGGTCGGGCAGCCCCAGCATTTT
cdr3_aa: CASSSGTGVGQPQHF

v_call: TRBV3-1
j_call: TRBJ2-2
d_call: TRBD2
clone_size: few
cdr3_nt: TGTGCCAGCAGCCAAAAGATTCCCGTGCGGGGGTCCGGGGAGCTGTTTTTT
cdr3_aa: CASSQKIPVRGSGELFF

v_call: TRBV4-3
j_call: TRBJ2-7
d_call: TRBD2
clone_size: few
cdr3_nt: TGCGCCAGCAGCCAAGATGTGACTAGCGGGGGGGCATACGAGCAGTACTTC
cdr3_aa: CASSQDVTSGGAYEQYF

v_call: TRBV20-1
j_call: TRBJ1-4
d_call: NA
clone_size: few
cdr3_nt: TGCAGTGCTAGAGATGGGGGAGGGGCAACTAATGAAAAACTGTTTTTT
cdr3_aa: CSARDGGGATNEKLFF

v_call: TRBV5-1
j_call: TRBJ2-1
d_call: TRBD2
clone_size: NA
cdr3_nt: TGCGCCAGCAGCTCCCCTCCCCCGACTAGCGGGGGGCATAGCTCCTACAATGAGCAGTTCTTC
cdr3_aa: CASSSPPPTSGGHSSYNEQFF

v_call: TRBV24-1
j_call: TRBJ1-1
d_call: TRBD1
clone_size: many
cdr3_nt: TGTGCCACCAGTGATTTATCTTCGGAGAGGGACAGGGTGGACACTGAAGCTTTCTTT
cdr3_aa: CATSDLSSERDRVDTEAFF

v_call: TRBV4-1
j_call: TRBJ1-2
d_call: NA
clone_size: few
cdr3_nt: TGCGCCAGCAGCCAAGAGGTCAGGGAATATGGCTACACCTTC
cdr3_aa: CASSQEVREYGYTF

v_call: TRBV10-3
j_call: TRBJ1-1
d_call: TRBD1
clone_size: few
cdr3_nt: TGTGCCATCTCAGACAGGGGGCTCACTGAAGCTTTCTTT
cdr3_aa: CAISDRGLTEAFF

v_call: TRBV28
j_call: TRBJ2-1
d_call: NA
clone_size: NA
cdr3_nt: TGTGCCAGCGCCGGGGGGCGGGAGCAGTTCTTC
cdr3_aa: CASAGGREQFF

v_call: TRBV5-1
j_call: TRBJ1-1
d_call: NA
clone_size: many
cdr3_nt: TGCGCCAGCAGCATCCAGGGAGTTGAGAACACTGAAGCTTTCTTT
cdr3_aa: CASSIQGVENTEAFF

v_call: TRBV20-1
j_call: TRBJ1-2
d_call: TRBD1
clone_size: few
cdr3_nt: TGCAGTGCTAGCCCACAGGGGGCCTATGGCTACACCTTC
cdr3_aa: CSASPQGAYGYTF

v_call: TRBV29-1
j_call: TRBJ1-1
d_call: NA
clone_size: few
cdr3_nt: TGCAGCGTTGAGTTGGGGTCAGAGGGTGAAGCTTTCTTT
cdr3_aa: CSVELGSEGEAFF

v_call: TRBV2
j_call: TRBJ1-6
d_call: NA
clone_size: once
cdr3_nt: TGTGCCAGCAGGGACAGCTCAGATTCACCCCTCCACTTT
cdr3_aa: CASRDSSDSPLHF

v_call: TRBV27
j_call: TRBJ1-1
d_call: TRBD1
clone_size: few
cdr3_nt: TGTGCCAGCAGTCCGGACAGGTTGCTACCGAACACTGAAGCTTTCTTT
cdr3_aa: CASSPDRLLPNTEAFF

v_call: TRBV6-2/TRBV6-3
j_call: TRBJ2-3
d_call: TRBD2
clone_size: few
cdr3_nt: TGTGCCAGCAGTCAACCGGGACTAGCGGGGGCAGATACGCAGTATTTT
cdr3_aa: CASSQPGLAGADTQYF

v_call: TRBV6-2/TRBV6-3
j_call: TRBJ2-5
d_call: NA
clone_size: NA
cdr3_nt: TGTGCCAGCAGTTACTCAAGAGGGGGGGGCCAAGAGACCCAGTACTTC
cdr3_aa: CASSYSRGGGQETQYF

v_call: TRBV28
j_call: TRBJ1-1
d_call: NA
clone_size: NA
cdr3_nt: TGTGCCAGCAGTATGGAGGTGAACACTGAAGCTTTCTTT
cdr3_aa: CASSMEVNTEAFF

v_call: TRBV7-3
j_call: TRBJ1-5
d_call: NA
clone_size: few
cdr3_nt: TGTGCCAGCAGCCAAGGGGCATTTCAGCCCCAGCATTTT
cdr3_aa: CASSQGAFQPQHF

v_call: TRBV18
j_call: TRBJ2-1
d_call: NA
clone_size: many
cdr3_nt: TGTGCCAGCTCACCACCCGGGAGCTCCTACAATGAGCAGTTCTTC
cdr3_aa: CASSPPGSSYNEQFF

v_call: TRBV3-1
j_call: TRBJ2-6
d_call: NA
clone_size: NA
cdr3_nt: TGTGCCAGCAGCCAAGGAAGTCGACAGTCTGGGGCCAACGTCCTGACTTTC
cdr3_aa: CASSQGSRQSGANVLTF

v_call: TRBV2
j_call: TRBJ1-1
d_call: TRBD1
clone_size: few
cdr3_nt: TGTGCCAGCAGTGAAGGGGGACAGGGGTCTATTGGTACTGAAGCTTTCTTT
cdr3_aa: CASSEGGQGSIGTEAFF

v_call: TRBV2
j_call: TRBJ1-6
d_call: NA
clone_size: many
cdr3_nt: TGTGCCAGCAGAGGAGACAGCCGCTCCTATAATTCACCCCTCCACTTT
cdr3_aa: CASRGDSRSYNSPLHF

v_call: TRBV5-6
j_call: TRBJ1-1
d_call: NA
clone_size: NA
cdr3_nt: TGTGCCAGCAGCTTGGGGCGGGGGATAACGACTGAAGCTTTCTTT
cdr3_aa: CASSLGRGITTEAFF

v_call: TRBV18
j_call: TRBJ2-7
d_call: NA
clone_size: NA
cdr3_nt: TGTGCCAGCTCACCACTGGGCAGCGGGACAGGCGAGCAGTACTTC
cdr3_aa: CASSPLGSGTGEQYF

v_call: TRBV4-3
j_call: TRBJ2-2
d_call: NA
clone_size: NA
cdr3_nt: TGCGCCAGCAGCCAAGGACTAGCGAACACCGGGGAGCTGTTTTTT
cdr3_aa: CASSQGLANTGELFF

v_call: TRBV15
j_call: TRBJ2-3
d_call: TRBD2
clone_size: NA
cdr3_nt: TGTGCCACCAGCAGAGCACCGCGGGGGGTCCGACATCGTAGCACAGATACGCAGTATTTT
cdr3_aa: CATSRAPRGVRHRSTDTQYF

v_call: TRBV4-1
j_call: TRBJ2-1
d_call: TRBD1
clone_size: NA
cdr3_nt: TGCGCCAGCAGCCAAGGTGCCGGGACAGGGGGGAATGAGCAGTTCTTC
cdr3_aa: CASSQGAGTGGNEQFF

v_call: TRBV7-2
j_call: TRBJ1-1
d_call: NA
clone_size: many
cdr3_nt: TGTGCCAGCAGCCCGCGCAACAGTATAAACACTGAAGCTTTCTTT
cdr3_aa: CASSPRNSINTEAFF

v_call: TRBV5-6
j_call: TRBJ2-6
d_call: NA
clone_size: NA
cdr3_nt: TGTGCCAGCAGCATAGGGGGGCCCGGGGCCAACGTCCTGACTTTC
cdr3_aa: CASSIGGPGANVLTF

v_call: TRBV20-1
j_call: TRBJ2-2
d_call: NA
clone_size: many
cdr3_nt: TGCAGTGCTAGATCGGGCAGGCCTTTGACCGGGGAGCTGTTTTTT
cdr3_aa: CSARSGRPLTGELFF

v_call: TRBV20-1
j_call: TRBJ2-3
d_call: TRBD1
clone_size: few
cdr3_nt: TGCAGTGCTTACCGGGACAGATACACAGATACGCAGTATTTT
cdr3_aa: CSAYRDRYTDTQYF

v_call: TRBV12-3/TRBV12-4
j_call: TRBJ2-7
d_call: NA
clone_size: NA
cdr3_nt: TGTGCCAGCAGTTTCCGGGCCTCCCCTTACTACGAGCAGTACTTC
cdr3_aa: CASSFRASPYYEQYF

v_call: TRBV9
j_call: TRBJ2-6
d_call: NA
clone_size: NA
cdr3_nt: TGTGCCAGCAGCGTAAGCCCCCCGGGGGAGTTCTCTGGGGCCAACGTCCTGACTTTC
cdr3_aa: CASSVSPPGEFSGANVLTF

v_call: TRBV11-2
j_call: TRBJ1-4
d_call: TRBD1
clone_size: few
cdr3_nt: TGTGCCAGCAGCTTTGGACAGGGACTTCGGACTAATGAAAAACTGTTTTTT
cdr3_aa: CASSFGQGLRTNEKLFF

v_call: TRBV5-1
j_call: TRBJ2-3
d_call: NA
clone_size: NA
cdr3_nt: TGCGCCAGCAGCTCCCGACTAAGCACAGATACGCAGTATTTT
cdr3_aa: CASSSRLSTDTQYF

v_call: TRBV4-3
j_call: TRBJ2-1
d_call: TRBD2
clone_size: few
cdr3_nt: TGCGCCAGCAGCCAAGATGGTTCTAGCGGGAACAATGAGCAGTTCTTC
cdr3_aa: CASSQDGSSGNNEQFF

v_call: TRBV5-6
j_call: TRBJ1-1
d_call: NA
clone_size: NA
cdr3_nt: TGTGCCAGCAGCTTGGCGGCAGGGAAGGACACTGAAGCTTTCTTT
cdr3_aa: CASSLAAGKDTEAFF

v_call: TRBV28
j_call: TRBJ2-7
d_call: NA
clone_size: NA
cdr3_nt: TGTGCCAGCAACTCGATCTCCTACGAGCAGTACTTC
cdr3_aa: CASNSISYEQYF